This T cell receptor beta chain came from a study of T cell responses to AZD1222 COVID-19 vaccine. Broader study findings: Seropositive AZD1222 recipients at baseline numbered only five or six. Repertoire sampling occurred only after the peak T cell response. Vaccine-related CD4 TCRs covered spike, predominating at 160-218 and 743-854. Close to half of spike-specific TCRs reportedly recognize unmutated variant regions.

Trimming removed 0 bases from V and 0 bases from J, with 10 bases in between. The CDR3 extends over 16 amino acids. Germline V lookup: CDR1 SGHTS, CDR2 YDEGEE. Details on this clone: Its antigen is unidentified.

TCRdb keeps only in-frame clones here, not all; method: immunoSEQ multiplex PCR. The data contain around 150,000 clones, about 95% of them singletons. Here the sequenced sample was peripheral blood, taken on day 0 of AZD1222 vaccination. This TCR was recovered from an adult in good health. The chain couples TRBV5-8 to TRBJ1-5; D gene uncertain. CDR3 in amino acids: CASSLEGGYSNQPQHF. The CDR3 coding sequence is TGTGCCAGCAGCTTGGAGGGTGGATATAGCAATCAGCCCCAGCATTTT.